The 26 T cell receptor beta chains below all came from one sample that was sequenced in a study of T cell responses to AZD1222 COVID-19 vaccine. Some clones are missing from TCRdb's copy, which holds only in-frame ones; the method was immunoSEQ multiplex PCR. This table holds some 96,000 clones, less than 90% found once. The sample here was peripheral blood, taken on day 0 of AZD1222 vaccination. The receptors were gathered from an adult in good health.

Only one count was recorded for this clone. This chain connects TRBV4-1 to TRBJ2-6; D not resolved. Germline V CDR1 and CDR2: MGHRA, YSYEKL. The CDR3 length is 16 residues. V gave up 4 bases and J gave up 2 bases, with 12 bases separating them. The CDR3 here is CASSPHSGPGANVLTF. In nucleotides, the CDR3 is TGCGCCAGCAGCCCCCACTCGGGCCCTGGGGCCAACGTCCTGACTTTC.

The chain joins TRBV10-3 to TRBJ1-4; 7 nucleotides line up with TRBD1. In germline, CDR1 is ENHRY, CDR2 SYGVKD. The V and J ends lost 3 bases and 5 bases, in that order; junction bases with no gene match: 3. CDR3 size: 14 residues. The DNA of the CDR3 is TGTGCCATCAGTGAAGGACAGGAGAATGAAAAACTGTTTTTT. Protein product: CAISEGQENEKLFF.

The CDR3 nucleotides read TGTGCCAGCAGTTTATGGGGTCGGGAAGCTTTCTTT. Translated: CASSLWGREAFF. The chain carries TRBV6-2 or TRBV6-3 and TRBJ1-1; D call uncertain. The CDR3 has 12 amino acids. Looked up from germline, CDR1 is MNHEY and CDR2 is SVGEGT. Trimming removed 4 bases from V and 8 bases from J, with 11 bases in between.

The genes are TRBV14 and TRBJ2-7, with no clear D. The CDR3 is made up of 14 amino acids. CDR1 and CDR2 (germline): SGHDN, FVKESK. Deletions cut 1 base from V and 2 bases from J, with 9 bases between. CDR3 DNA sequence: TGTGCCAGCAGCCAAGCTGAACTCCCCTACGAGCAGTACTTC. It specifies CASSQAELPYEQYF.

This chain connects TRBV5-4 to TRBJ2-3; a possible D gene is TRBD2 (6 bases). Trimming removed 4 bases from V and 7 bases from J, with 13 bases in between. In germline, CDR1 is SGHNT, CDR2 YYREEE (reference sequence). CDR3 size: 13 residues. The CDR3 DNA reads TGTGCCAGCAGCGCGACTAGTTCGAATACGCAGTATTTT. The encoded protein is CASSATSSNTQYF.

The rearrangement joins TRBV7-6 to TRBJ2-1, with 8 bases that match TRBD2. Germline loops: CDR1 SGHVS, CDR2 FNYEAQ. Losses at the gene ends were 1 base for V and 2 bases for J; bases not matched to a gene: 10. The CDR3 is 18 residues long. CDR3 loop: CASSLGARGGLTYNEQFF. CDR3 coding DNA: TGTGCCAGCAGCTTAGGTGCTCGGGGGGGCCTTACCTACAATGAGCAGTTCTTC.

This clone was observed a handful of times. This sequence joins TRBV7-2 and TRBJ2-7, with 9 bases matching TRBD2. V trimming: 0 bases; J trimming: 3 bases; junction bases outside the gene matches: 15. This CDR3 has 19 residues. The V gene's germline CDR1 is SGHTA and CDR2 FQGNSA. CDR3 residues: CASSLAPGLAWRDYYEQYF. The CDR3 bases are TGTGCCAGCAGCTTAGCACCGGGACTAGCTTGGAGGGACTACTACGAGCAGTACTTC.

This clone was observed a single time. The chain couples TRBV28 to TRBJ2-5; 8 bases are a match to TRBD1. CDR1 MDHEN and CDR2 SYDVKM come from the germline V gene. V was pared by 5 bases and J by 1 base, with 6 bases of the junction left unmatched. This CDR3 is 15 amino acids long. The CDR3 nucleotides are TGTGCCAGCAGTCGGGGCCAGGGGGCCCAAGAGACCCAGTACTTC. Translated: CASSRGQGAQETQYF.

This chain joins TRBV2 and TRBJ2-7; 14 bases line up with TRBD2. This CDR3 contains 19 residues. J lost 2 bases, V lost 0 bases, and 9 bases had no gene match. Germline CDR1 reads SNHLY; CDR2 reads FYNNEI. The CDR3 loop reads CASSEAGGLAGVSTYEQYF. The CDR3 DNA reads TGTGCCAGCAGTGAAGCTGGGGGACTAGCGGGAGTTTCTACCTACGAGCAGTACTTC.

This clone was seen a single time. The V call is TRBV24-1, the J call TRBJ2-3; 9 nucleotides align to TRBD2. The V gene's germline CDR1 is KGHDR and CDR2 SFDVKD. V trimming: 4 bases; J trimming: 3 bases; junction bases outside the gene matches: 7. This CDR3 is built from 16 residues. This CDR3 is CATSDPLAGETDTQYF. The CDR3 nucleotides read TGTGCCACCAGTGACCCCTTAGCGGGAGAAACAGATACGCAGTATTTT.

This clone was seen only once. For the CDR3, the DNA is TGTGCCAGCAGCTACAGGGATAGTACCGGGGAGCTGTTTTTT. Translating it yields CASSYRDSTGELFF. The gene calls are TRBV7-2 and TRBJ2-2; D is possibly TRBD1 (6 bases). The V and J ends lost 4 bases and 5 bases respectively, with 11 bases between them. CDR1 is SGHTA, CDR2 FQGNSA, per germline. CDR3 length equals 14 residues.

The chain uses TRBV2 and TRBJ2-5; TRBD2 might be the D (5 bases). V dropped 6 bases and J dropped 1 base, with 9 bases sitting between them. This CDR3 spans 13 amino acids. Per the germline V gene, CDR1 is SNHLY and CDR2 is FYNNEI. The CDR3 reads CASRGLRQETQYF. CDR3 nucleotide sequence: TGTGCCAGCAGAGGACTCCGCCAAGAGACCCAGTACTTC.

The chain couples TRBV5-4 to TRBJ1-2, with 8 bases that match TRBD1. The J segment lost 2 bases and the V segment lost 3 bases, leaving 9 bases of the junction unmatched. Germline V CDR1 and CDR2: SGHNT, YYREEE (reference sequence). This CDR3 is built from 16 residues. The CDR3 DNA reads as TGTGCCAGCAGCTGGGGGGACAGGCAGGCCAACTATGGCTACACCTTC. Its protein is CASSWGDRQANYGYTF.

The chain is built from TRBV28 and TRBJ1-3; 7 bases fit TRBD1. Germline assignment: CDR1 MDHEN and CDR2 SYDVKM. The CDR3 totals 17 residues. The V and J ends lost 3 bases and 0 bases, in that order; junction bases with no gene match: 8. As DNA, the CDR3 is TGTGCCAGCAGTTTGGACAGGCCTCTTGGCTCTGGAAACACCATATATTTT. Translation: CASSLDRPLGSGNTIYF.

To note about this clone: This is likely a read error, given that the CDR3 carries no conserved phenylalanine or tryptophan at its end. The limits of the CDR3 on the DNA are not certain, so only TCRdb's listed CDR3 is given. The rearrangement joins TRBV6-2 or TRBV6-3 to TRBJ2-7; the table assigns TRBD1, which was not confirmed against the DNA. Germline V gene lookup returns CDR1 MNHEY and CDR2 SVGEGT. A total of 12 residues make up the CDR3, ends included. CDR3 amino acids: CASSYPNRALLL.

The rearrangement joins TRBV23-1 to TRBJ1-6; 9 positions match TRBD1. TRBV23-1 is labeled an ORF, and its function is uncertain. V gave up 6 bases and J gave up 2 bases; unmatched junction bases: 14. This CDR3 contains 19 residues. The DNA for the CDR3 is TGCGCCAGCAGACCCGTCCCGGACAGGGGAGGGGCCTATAATTCACCCCTCCACTTT. This codes for CASRPVPDRGGAYNSPLHF.

The chain carries TRBV19 and TRBJ2-7; 8 nucleotides align to TRBD1. The CDR3 sequence is 15 residues long. Germline-derived CDR1 and CDR2 are LNHDA and SQIVND (reference sequence). The V gene end was trimmed by 5 bases and the J gene end by 3 bases; junction bases not matched to a gene: 9. CDR3 in amino acids: CASSPSTGANYEQYF. The CDR3 DNA is TGTGCCAGTAGTCCATCGACAGGGGCCAACTACGAGCAGTACTTC.

Details on this clone: Sequence at one end of the junction differs from germline and may be a read error. V is TRBV30 and J is TRBJ1-1, with TRBD1 as a possible D gene (6 bases). The CDR3 contains 14 residues. CDR1 and CDR2 from the germline V gene are GTSNPN and SVGIG (reference sequence). CDR3 amino acids: CAWRDRVLNAEAFF. The CDR3 DNA is TGTGCCTGGAGGGACAGAGTCCTGAACGCTGAAGCTTTCTTT.

In its sample, this clone was seen a few times. The rearrangement joins TRBV7-8 to TRBJ1-1, with D maybe TRBD1 (6 bases). Deletions cut 4 bases from V and 7 bases from J, with 16 bases between. The germline CDR1 and CDR2 sequences are SGHVS and FQNEAQ. CDR3 length: 14 residues. CDR3 in amino acids: CASSSGQPIFEAFF. CDR3 bases: TGTGCCAGCAGCTCGGGACAACCGATCTTTGAAGCTTTCTTT.

In this sample, this clone turned up once. The chain joins TRBV5-8 to TRBJ1-3, with D unclear. This CDR3 spans 20 amino acids. Germline V CDR1 and CDR2: SGHTS, YDEGEE. The V and J ends lost 3 bases and 1 base respectively, with 26 bases between them. CDR3 region: CASSSSIGIRGSGSGNTIYF. CDR3 nucleotide sequence: TGTGCCAGCAGCTCGTCAATTGGGATCAGAGGCTCTGGATCTGGAAACACCATATATTTT.

Regarding this clone: Other DNA sequences in this specimen translate into the identical CDR3. V gene TRBV6-6 combines with J gene TRBJ2-1; D remains unclear. Trimming took 6 bases from V and 5 from J, leaving 5 bases between them. Germline CDR1 MNHNY, CDR2 SVGAGI (reference sequence). The CDR3 spans 11 residues. Here the CDR3 reads CASSPNNEQFF. The CDR3 DNA is TGTGCCAGCAGCCCTAACAATGAGCAGTTCTTC.

CDR3 nucleotide sequence: TGTGCCAGCAGCCCTCGCCCAGGAGGGAACTATGGCTACACCTTC. This sequence encodes CASSPRPGGNYGYTF. The chain links TRBV7-3 to TRBJ1-2; D unclear. Germline V CDR1 and CDR2: SGHTA, FQGTGA. The CDR3 covers 15 residues. The ends were cut back, 5 bases at V and 2 bases at J, with 15 bases in the middle.

The CDR3 reads CASSQGGLAGVLYYNEQFF. CDR3 nucleotides: TGCGCCAGCAGCCAAGGGGGACTAGCGGGAGTGCTCTACTACAATGAGCAGTTCTTC. J is TRBJ2-1 and V is TRBV4-3, with 14 bases matching TRBD2. The trim removed 1 base at V and 3 bases at J, leaving 8 bases unmatched. The CDR3 covers 19 residues. Germline V gene lookup returns CDR1 LGHNA and CDR2 YSLEER.

Only one count was recorded for this clone. The chain links TRBV2 to TRBJ1-5; D may be TRBD1 (5 bases). CDR3 size: 14 residues. Trimming took 6 bases from V and 5 from J, leaving 14 bases between them. The germline gives CDR1 SNHLY, CDR2 FYNNEI. The CDR3 nucleotides read TGTGCCAGCAGACCCCGGGACGGTGATCAGCCCCAGCATTTT. It yields the protein CASRPRDGDQPQHF.

The chain carries TRBV2 and TRBJ2-1, with TRBD2 matching over 8 bases. V dropped 3 bases and J dropped 6; count of bases not matched to a gene: 7. The CDR3 loop spans 15 amino acids. Germline-derived CDR1 and CDR2 are SNHLY and FYNNEI. DNA for the CDR3: TGTGCCAGCAGTGACCTCGCAGGGACTAGCAATGAGCAGTTCTTC. Protein: CASSDLAGTSNEQFF.

V usage is TRBV12-5 and J usage is TRBJ1-1, with D possibly matching TRBD1 (6 bases). Germline V gene lookup returns CDR1 LGHNT and CDR2 FRNRAP. Trimming took 0 bases from V and 8 from J, leaving 10 bases between them. The CDR3 spans 13 residues. The CDR3 sequence is CASGLVRTAEAFF. The CDR3 DNA reads TGTGCTAGTGGTTTGGTAAGGACAGCCGAAGCTTTCTTT.